This T cell receptor beta chain originates from a study of human T cells and chemical hapten exposure. Study overall: The scalp of each patient received a weekly diphenylcyclopropenone dose for the full roughly 25-week study. Yields of TCR per sample differed, chiefly owing to small differences in pooled library volume.

This CDR3 comprises 13 residues. CDR1 is DFQATT, CDR2 SNEGSKA, per germline (reference sequence). Trimming cost V 2 bases and J 6 bases; bases outside gene matches: 4. Broader study findings: Sensitizing to DPC left TCRs with a frequency above 1 in 1000 unaltered.

Concerning this clonotype itself: Its specificity is unknown.

Authors' analysis steps: Counts of TCRs in each sample centred on a median of roughly 89,000 and extended from around 25,000 to 690,000. MiXCR was run by TCRdb on the RACE reads, yielding one entry per CDR3 protein. The V and J calls reflect TCRdb's pipeline rather than the authors' work. The sample has about 160,000 distinct CDR3 sequences, around a quarter seen once. Sample time point: patch test 3, about 24 weeks after DPC sensitization. Noted treatment: therapeutic diphenylcyclopropenone sensitization with weekly scalp DPC. This clonotype was sampled from a woman under 30 with alopecia areata. Some clones in this sample may be carry-over from other donors' samples. The specimen was whole blood, collected in connection with sensitization to the hapten diphenylcyclopropenone (DPC). J is TRBJ2-3 and V is TRBV20-1, with 8 nucleotides matching TRBD1. CDR3: CSARRTGLDTQYF. DNA for the CDR3: TGCAGTGCTAGACGGACAGGGCTGGATACGCAGTATTTT.